Here is one TCR beta chain with its context. Its antigen is not known. The entry originates in a study of OX40 agonist ivuxolimab in advanced cancers. Study-level information: One patient with hepatocellular carcinoma and two with cutaneous melanoma, three in all, had partial responses. Overall study results and limits: The study found that CD8+ T cells averaged more expanded clones than CD4+.

V was cut by 4 bases and J by 11 bases, with 11 bases left in between. The CDR3 is made up of 11 amino acids. CDR1 LGHNT and CDR2 FRNRAP come from the germline V gene. Only in-frame clones appear in the TCRdb table, and some are missing; sequencing was by immunoSEQ multiplex PCR. The top ten hold about 6.3% of the sample, which has some 41,000 clones, over 80% seen once. This material consisted of CD4+ or CD8+ T cells sorted from blood, taken in a trial of the OX40 agonist ivuxolimab. The chain couples TRBV12-5 to TRBJ2-5; tentatively, D is TRBD1 or TRBD2 (5 bases each). The source is an adult with an advanced solid tumor such as melanoma, head and neck, liver or kidney cancer. The CDR3 spells CASGSGREQYF. In nucleotides, the CDR3 is TGTGCTAGTGGTTCAGGCAGGGAGCAGTACTTC.